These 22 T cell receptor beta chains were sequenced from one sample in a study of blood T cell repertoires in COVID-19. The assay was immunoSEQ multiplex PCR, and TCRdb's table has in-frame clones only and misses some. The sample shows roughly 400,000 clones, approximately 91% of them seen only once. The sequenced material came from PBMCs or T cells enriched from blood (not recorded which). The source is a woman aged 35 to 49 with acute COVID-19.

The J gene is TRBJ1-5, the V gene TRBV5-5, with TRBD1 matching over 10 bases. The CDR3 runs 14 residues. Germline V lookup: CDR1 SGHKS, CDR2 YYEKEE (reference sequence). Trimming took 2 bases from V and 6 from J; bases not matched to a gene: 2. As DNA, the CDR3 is TGTGCCAGCAGCTTCGGGACAGGGGTTCAGCCCCAGCATTTT. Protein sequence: CASSFGTGVQPQHF.

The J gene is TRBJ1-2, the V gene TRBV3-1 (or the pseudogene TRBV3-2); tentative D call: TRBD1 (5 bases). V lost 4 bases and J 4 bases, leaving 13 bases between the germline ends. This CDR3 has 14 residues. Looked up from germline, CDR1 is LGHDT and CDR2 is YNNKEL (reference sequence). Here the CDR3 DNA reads TGTGCCAGCAGCCTACTGGGGCTATCCTATGGCTACACCTTC. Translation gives CASSLLGLSYGYTF.

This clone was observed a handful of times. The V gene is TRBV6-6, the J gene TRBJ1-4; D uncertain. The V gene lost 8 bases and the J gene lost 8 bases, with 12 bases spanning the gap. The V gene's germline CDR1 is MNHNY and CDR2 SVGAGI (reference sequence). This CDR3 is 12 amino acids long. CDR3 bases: TGTGCCAGCGGCCGTCTCGGGGAAAAACTGTTTTTT. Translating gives CASGRLGEKLFF.

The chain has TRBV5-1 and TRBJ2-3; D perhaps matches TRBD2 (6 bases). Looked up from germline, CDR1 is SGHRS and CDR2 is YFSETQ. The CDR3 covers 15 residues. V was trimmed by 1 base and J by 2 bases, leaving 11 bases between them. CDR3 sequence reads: CASSLRAGTTDTQYF. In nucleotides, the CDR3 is TGCGCCAGCAGCTTGAGGGCGGGGACCACAGATACGCAGTATTTT.

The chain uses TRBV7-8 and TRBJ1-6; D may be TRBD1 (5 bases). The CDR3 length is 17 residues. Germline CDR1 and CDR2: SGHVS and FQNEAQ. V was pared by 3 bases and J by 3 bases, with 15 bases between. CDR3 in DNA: TGTGCCAGCAGCTTTACCCAAGACAGCTACTATAATTCACCCCTCCACTTT. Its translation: CASSFTQDSYYNSPLHF. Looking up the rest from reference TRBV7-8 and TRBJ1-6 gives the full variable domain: GAGVSQSPRYKVAKRGQDVALRCDPISGHVSLFWYQQALGQGPEFLTYFQNEAQLDKSGLPSDRFFAERPEGSVSTLKIQRTQQEDSAVYLCASSFTQDSYYNSPLHFGNGTRLTVT.

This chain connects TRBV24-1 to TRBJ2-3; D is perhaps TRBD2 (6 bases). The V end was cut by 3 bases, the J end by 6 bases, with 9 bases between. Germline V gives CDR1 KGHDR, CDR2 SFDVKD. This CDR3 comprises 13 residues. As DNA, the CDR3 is TGTGCCACCAGTGATATGGGGAGGGATACGCAGTATTTT. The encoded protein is CATSDMGRDTQYF.

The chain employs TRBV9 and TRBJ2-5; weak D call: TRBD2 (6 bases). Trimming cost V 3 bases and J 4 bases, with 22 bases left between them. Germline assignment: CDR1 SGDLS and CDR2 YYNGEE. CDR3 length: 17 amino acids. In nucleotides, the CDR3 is TGTGCCAGCAGCGCGGGCGGGGACCGAGGATCAGCAGAGACCCAGTACTTC. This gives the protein CASSAGGDRGSAETQYF. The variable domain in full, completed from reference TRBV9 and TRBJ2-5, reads DSGVTQTPKHLITATGQRVTLRCSPRSGDLSVYWYQQSLDQGLQFLIQYYNGEERAKGNILERFSAQQFPDLHSELNLSSLELGDSALYFCASSAGGDRGSAETQYFGPGTRLLVL.

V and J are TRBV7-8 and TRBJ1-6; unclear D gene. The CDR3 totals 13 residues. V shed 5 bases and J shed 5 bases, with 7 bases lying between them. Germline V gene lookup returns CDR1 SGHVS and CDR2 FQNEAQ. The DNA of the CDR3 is TGTGCCAGCAGCGCCAGGAATAATTCACCCCTCCACTTT. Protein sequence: CASSARNNSPLHF.

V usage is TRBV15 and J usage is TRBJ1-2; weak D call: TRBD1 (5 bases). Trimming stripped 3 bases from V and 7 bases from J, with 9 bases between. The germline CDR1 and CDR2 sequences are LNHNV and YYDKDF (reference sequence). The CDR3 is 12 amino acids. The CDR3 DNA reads TGTGCCACCAGCAGTGGGGCGGCTGGCTACACCTTC. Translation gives CATSSGAAGYTF.

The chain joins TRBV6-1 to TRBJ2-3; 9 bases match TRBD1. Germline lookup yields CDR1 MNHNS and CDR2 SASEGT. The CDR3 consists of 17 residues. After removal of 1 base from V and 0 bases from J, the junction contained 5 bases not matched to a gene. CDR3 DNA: TGTGCCAGCAGTGAAGTGGACAGGGGTTCGAGCACAGATACGCAGTATTTT. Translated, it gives CASSEVDRGSSTDTQYF.

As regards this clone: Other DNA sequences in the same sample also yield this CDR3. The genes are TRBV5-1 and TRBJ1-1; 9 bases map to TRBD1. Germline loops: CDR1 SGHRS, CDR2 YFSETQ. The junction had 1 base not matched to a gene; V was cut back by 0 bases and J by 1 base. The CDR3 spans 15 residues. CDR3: CASSLDRGRNTEAFF. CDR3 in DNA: TGCGCCAGCAGCTTGGACAGGGGGCGGAACACTGAAGCTTTCTTT.

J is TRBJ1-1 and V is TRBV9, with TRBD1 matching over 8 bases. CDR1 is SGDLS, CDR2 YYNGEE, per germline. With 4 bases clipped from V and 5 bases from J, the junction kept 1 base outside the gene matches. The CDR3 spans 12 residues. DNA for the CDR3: TGTGCCAGCAGCAGGACAGGGACTGAAGCTTTCTTT. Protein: CASSRTGTEAFF.

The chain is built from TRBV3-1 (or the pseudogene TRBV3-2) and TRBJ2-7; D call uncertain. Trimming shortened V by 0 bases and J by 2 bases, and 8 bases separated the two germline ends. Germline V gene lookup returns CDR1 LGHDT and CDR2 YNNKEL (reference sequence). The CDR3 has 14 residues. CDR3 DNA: TGTGCCAGCAGCCAAGAGGGCAGGACCTACGAGCAGTACTTC. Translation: CASSQEGRTYEQYF.

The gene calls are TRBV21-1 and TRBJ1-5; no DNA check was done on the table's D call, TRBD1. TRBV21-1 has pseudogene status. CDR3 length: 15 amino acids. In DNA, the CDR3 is TGTGCCAGCAGCAAGCGCAAGGGGGGCAATCAGCCCCAGCATTTT. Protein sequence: CASSKRKGGNQPQHF.

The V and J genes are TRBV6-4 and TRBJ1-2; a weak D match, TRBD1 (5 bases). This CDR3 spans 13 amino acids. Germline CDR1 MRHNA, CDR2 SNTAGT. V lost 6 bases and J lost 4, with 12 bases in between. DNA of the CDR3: TGTGCCAGCAGCCAGGGAACCGGCTATGGCTACACCTTC. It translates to CASSQGTGYGYTF.

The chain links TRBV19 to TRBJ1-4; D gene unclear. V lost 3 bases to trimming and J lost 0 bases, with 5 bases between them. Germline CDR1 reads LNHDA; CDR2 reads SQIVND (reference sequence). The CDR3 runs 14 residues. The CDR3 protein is CASSMSATNEKLFF. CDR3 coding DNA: TGTGCCAGTAGTATGTCGGCAACTAATGAAAAACTGTTTTTT.

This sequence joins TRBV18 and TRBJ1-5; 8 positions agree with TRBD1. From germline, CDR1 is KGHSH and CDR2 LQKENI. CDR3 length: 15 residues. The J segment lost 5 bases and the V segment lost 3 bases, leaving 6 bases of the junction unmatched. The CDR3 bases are TGTGCCAGCTCACCGGCCGGGACAGGATATCAGCCCCAGCATTTT. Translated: CASSPAGTGYQPQHF.

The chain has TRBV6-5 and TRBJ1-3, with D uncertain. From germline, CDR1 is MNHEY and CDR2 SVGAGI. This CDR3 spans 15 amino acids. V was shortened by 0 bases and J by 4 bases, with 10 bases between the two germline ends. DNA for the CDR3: TGTGCCAGCAGTTACTCGAAAGGGAGGGGAAACACCATATATTTT. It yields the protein CASSYSKGRGNTIYF.

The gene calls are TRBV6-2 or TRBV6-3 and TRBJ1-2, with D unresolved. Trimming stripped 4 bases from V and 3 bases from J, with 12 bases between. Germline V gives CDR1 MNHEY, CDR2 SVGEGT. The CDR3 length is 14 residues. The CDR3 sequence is CASSWNNRDYGYTF. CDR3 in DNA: TGTGCCAGCAGTTGGAACAACCGGGACTATGGCTACACCTTC.

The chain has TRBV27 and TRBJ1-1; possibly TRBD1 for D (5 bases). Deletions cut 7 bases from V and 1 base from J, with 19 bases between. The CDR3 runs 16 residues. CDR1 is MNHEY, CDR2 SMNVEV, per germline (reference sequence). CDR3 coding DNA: TGTGCCAGCACCATTACCGGGCCCGGGGGGAACACTGAAGCTTTCTTT. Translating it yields CASTITGPGGNTEAFF.

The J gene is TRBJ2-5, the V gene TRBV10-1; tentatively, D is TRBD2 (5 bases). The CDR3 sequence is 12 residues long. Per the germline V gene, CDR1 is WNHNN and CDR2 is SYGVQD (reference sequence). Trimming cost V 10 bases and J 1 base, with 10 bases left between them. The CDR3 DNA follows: TGCGCCACCCAGGACTTCCAAGAGACCCAGTACTTC. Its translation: CATQDFQETQYF.

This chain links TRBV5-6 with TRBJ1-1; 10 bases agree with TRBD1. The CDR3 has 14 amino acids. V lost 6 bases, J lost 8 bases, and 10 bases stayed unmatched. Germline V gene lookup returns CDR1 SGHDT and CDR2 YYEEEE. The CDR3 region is CASIIIGGQGEAFF. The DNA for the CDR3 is TGTGCCAGCATAATTATTGGGGGACAGGGGGAAGCTTTCTTT.